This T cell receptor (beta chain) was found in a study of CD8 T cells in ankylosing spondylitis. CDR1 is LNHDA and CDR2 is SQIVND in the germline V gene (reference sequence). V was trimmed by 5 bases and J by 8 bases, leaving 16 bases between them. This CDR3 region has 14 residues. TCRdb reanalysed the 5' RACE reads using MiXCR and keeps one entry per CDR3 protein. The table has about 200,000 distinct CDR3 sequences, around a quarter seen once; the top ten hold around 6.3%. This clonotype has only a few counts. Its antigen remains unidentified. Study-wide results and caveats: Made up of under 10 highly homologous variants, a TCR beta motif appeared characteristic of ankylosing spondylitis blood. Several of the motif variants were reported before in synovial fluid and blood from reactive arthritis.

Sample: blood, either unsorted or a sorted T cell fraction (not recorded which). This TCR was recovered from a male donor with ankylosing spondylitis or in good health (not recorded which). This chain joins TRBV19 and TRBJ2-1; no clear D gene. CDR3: CASSRSPKLDEQFF. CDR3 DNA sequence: TGTGCCAGTAGTCGGTCGCCAAAACTCGATGAGCAGTTCTTC.